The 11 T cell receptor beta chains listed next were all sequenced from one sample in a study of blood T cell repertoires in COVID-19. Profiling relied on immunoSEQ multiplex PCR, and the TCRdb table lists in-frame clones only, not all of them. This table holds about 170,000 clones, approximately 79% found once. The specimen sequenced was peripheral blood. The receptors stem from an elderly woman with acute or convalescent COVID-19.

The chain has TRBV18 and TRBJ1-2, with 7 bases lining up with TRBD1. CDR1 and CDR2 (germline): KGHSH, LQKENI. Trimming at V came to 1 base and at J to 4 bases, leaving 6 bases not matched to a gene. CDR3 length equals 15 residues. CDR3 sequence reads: CASSPQTGQGYGYTF. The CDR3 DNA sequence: TGTGCCAGCTCACCACAGACAGGGCAGGGCTATGGCTACACCTTC.

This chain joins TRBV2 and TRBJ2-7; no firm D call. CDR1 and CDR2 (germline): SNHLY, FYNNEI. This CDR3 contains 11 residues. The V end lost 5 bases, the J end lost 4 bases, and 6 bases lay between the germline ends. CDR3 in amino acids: CASSQQYEQYF. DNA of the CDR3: TGTGCCAGCAGTCAACAATACGAGCAGTACTTC.

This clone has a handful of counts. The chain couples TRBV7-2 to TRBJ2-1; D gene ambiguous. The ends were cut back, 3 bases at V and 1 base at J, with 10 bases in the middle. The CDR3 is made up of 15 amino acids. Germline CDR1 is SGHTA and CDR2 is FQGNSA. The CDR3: CASSFPESSYNEQFF. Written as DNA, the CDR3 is TGTGCCAGCAGCTTCCCCGAGAGTTCCTACAATGAGCAGTTCTTC.

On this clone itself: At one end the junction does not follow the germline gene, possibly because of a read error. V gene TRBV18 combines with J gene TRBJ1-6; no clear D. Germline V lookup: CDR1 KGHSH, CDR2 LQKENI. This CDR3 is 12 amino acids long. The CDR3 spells CASSTTDSPPHF. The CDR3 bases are TGTGCCAGCTCAACGACTGATTCACCCCCCCACTTT.

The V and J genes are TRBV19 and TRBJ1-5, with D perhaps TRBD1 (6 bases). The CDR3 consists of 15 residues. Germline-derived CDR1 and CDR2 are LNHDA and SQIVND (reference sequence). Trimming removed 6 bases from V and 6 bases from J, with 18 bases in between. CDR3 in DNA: TGTGCCAGTAGCCCCCGGACAGAGATGGGTCAGCCCCAGCATTTT. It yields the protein CASSPRTEMGQPQHF.

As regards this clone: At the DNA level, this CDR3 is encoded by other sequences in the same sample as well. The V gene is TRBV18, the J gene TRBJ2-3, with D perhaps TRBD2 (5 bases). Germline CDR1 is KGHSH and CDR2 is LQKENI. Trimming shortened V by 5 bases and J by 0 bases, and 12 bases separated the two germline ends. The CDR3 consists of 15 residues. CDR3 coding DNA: TGTGCCAGCTCAACCAGCGGTACTAGCACAGATACGCAGTATTTT. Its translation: CASSTSGTSTDTQYF.

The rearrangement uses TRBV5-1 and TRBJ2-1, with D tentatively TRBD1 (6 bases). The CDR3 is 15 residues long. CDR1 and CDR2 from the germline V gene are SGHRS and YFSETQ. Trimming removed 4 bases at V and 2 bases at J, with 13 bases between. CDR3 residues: CASSPGDGAYNEQFF. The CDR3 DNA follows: TGCGCCAGCAGCCCAGGGGACGGAGCCTACAATGAGCAGTTCTTC.

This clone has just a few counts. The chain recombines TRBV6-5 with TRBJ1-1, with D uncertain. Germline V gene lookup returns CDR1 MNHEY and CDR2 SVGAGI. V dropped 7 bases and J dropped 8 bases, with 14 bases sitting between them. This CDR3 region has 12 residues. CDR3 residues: CASTSPSGEAFF. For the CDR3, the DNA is TGTGCCAGCACCTCCCCAAGCGGGGAAGCTTTCTTT.

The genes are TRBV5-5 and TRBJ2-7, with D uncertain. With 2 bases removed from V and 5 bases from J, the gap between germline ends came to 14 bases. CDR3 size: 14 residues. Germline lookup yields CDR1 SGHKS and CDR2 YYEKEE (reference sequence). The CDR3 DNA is TGTGCCAGCAGCTTAAATCCAGGCCTTAACGAGCAGTACTTC. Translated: CASSLNPGLNEQYF.

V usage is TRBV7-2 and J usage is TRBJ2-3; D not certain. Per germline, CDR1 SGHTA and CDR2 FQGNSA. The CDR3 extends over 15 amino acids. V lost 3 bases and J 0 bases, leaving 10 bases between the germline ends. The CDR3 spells CASSFTAYSTDTQYF. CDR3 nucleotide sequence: TGTGCCAGCAGCTTTACAGCCTACAGCACAGATACGCAGTATTTT.

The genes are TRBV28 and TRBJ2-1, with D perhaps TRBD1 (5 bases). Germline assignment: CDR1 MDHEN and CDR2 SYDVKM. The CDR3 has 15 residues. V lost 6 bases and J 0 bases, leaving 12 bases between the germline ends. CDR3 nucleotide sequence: TGTGCCAGCAGACAACAGGCGAGCTCCTACAATGAGCAGTTCTTC. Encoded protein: CASRQQASSYNEQFF.